The 11 T cell receptor beta chains reported below all come from one sample, sequenced in a study of a mutant IDH1 vaccine in newly diagnosed glioma. TCRdb's copy holds only in-frame clones and misses some; the assay was immunoSEQ multiplex PCR. Of roughly 34,000 clones listed, 80% to 95% were seen once; the top ten hold 4% to 6%. Regarding time point: week 47, end of study. Vaccination comprised doses that each held 300 ug of mutant IDH1 20-mer peptide, plus topical imiquimod. Which antigens these TCRs recognize remains unknown. This specimen was PBMCs, taken from a glioma patient whose treatment included an IDH1 peptide vaccine. Receptors originate from a woman in her forties with glioma.

This sequence joins TRBV2 and TRBJ1-5; D unclear. Germline CDR1 and CDR2: SNHLY and FYNNEI. Trimming stripped 3 bases from V and 3 bases from J, with 6 bases between. The CDR3 spans 13 residues. CDR3 amino acids: CASSDDLNQPQHF. CDR3 nucleotide sequence: TGTGCCAGCAGTGACGACCTCAATCAGCCCCAGCATTTT.

The genes are TRBV5-1 and TRBJ1-1; D remains unclear. Germline V gives CDR1 SGHRS, CDR2 YFSETQ. The CDR3 extends over 11 amino acids. Trimming cost V 6 bases and J 3 bases, with 6 bases left between them. The CDR3, as DNA: TGCGCCAGCACCTCCCACACTGAAGCTTTCTTT. Protein product: CASTSHTEAFF.

The J gene is TRBJ2-7, the V gene TRBV10-3; 11 bases match TRBD2. Germline CDR1 reads ENHRY; CDR2 reads SYGVKD. The CDR3 consists of 13 residues. Trimming at V came to 6 bases and at J to 6 bases, leaving 4 bases not matched to a gene. CDR3 in DNA: TGTGCCATCAGGGGACTAGCGGAGAGCGAGCAGTACTTC. This translates into CAIRGLAESEQYF.

The J gene is TRBJ1-2, the V gene TRBV2, with 7 bases fitting TRBD1. This CDR3 is 15 amino acids long. Germline loops: CDR1 SNHLY, CDR2 FYNNEI. V gave up 5 bases and J gave up 2 bases; unmatched junction bases: 8. The chain's CDR3 is CASSSEDRKNYGYTF. DNA of the CDR3: TGTGCCAGCAGTTCGGAGGACAGGAAAAACTATGGCTACACCTTC.

This chain links TRBV2 with TRBJ1-2, with 8 bases aligning to TRBD1. The V segment lost 5 bases and the J segment 8 bases; nucleotides outside the gene matches: 7. The CDR3 spans 13 residues. The germline gives CDR1 SNHLY, CDR2 FYNNEI. In DNA, the CDR3 is TGTGCCAGCAGTCCCGACAGGGGAAGCGGCTACACCTTC. Amino acids: CASSPDRGSGYTF.

The sample holds one count of this clone. The chain is built from TRBV25-1 and TRBJ2-3; D not resolved. Trimming took off 4 bases at V and 1 base at J, with 12 bases between the two ends. The CDR3 runs 15 residues. In germline, CDR1 is MGHDK, CDR2 SYGVNS. The CDR3 DNA is TGTGCCAGCAGTGCTACCGGGTTTCGCACAGATACGCAGTATTTT. It specifies CASSATGFRTDTQYF.

The genes are TRBV10-3 and TRBJ2-7, with 7 bases aligning to TRBD1. Trimming took 10 bases from V and 2 from J; bases not matched to a gene: 8. Germline V gene data show CDR1 as ENHRY and CDR2 as SYGVKD. CDR3 length: 13 residues. The CDR3 is CATRGTDPYEQYF. CDR3 coding DNA: TGTGCCACCCGAGGGACAGACCCCTACGAGCAGTACTTC.

This clone was picked up a small number of times. The chain has TRBV7-9 and TRBJ1-2; tentatively, D is TRBD1 (6 bases). This CDR3 has 12 amino acids. Looked up from germline, CDR1 is SEHNR and CDR2 is FQNEAQ (reference sequence). Trimming pared 3 bases from V and 5 bases from J, leaving 7 bases between. CDR3 coding DNA: TGTGCCAGCAGCTTGCAGGGGTATGGCTACACCTTC. Protein product: CASSLQGYGYTF.

The CDR3 DNA reads TGTGCCAGCAGTTTCGCCGGGCTGAAGGAGGGAGCCCAGCATTTT. Protein: CASSFAGLKEGAQHF. The chain joins TRBV28 to TRBJ1-5; D gene unclear. V lost 3 bases to trimming and J lost 11 bases, with 20 bases between them. Germline loops: CDR1 MDHEN, CDR2 SYDVKM. This CDR3 is 15 amino acids long.

This clone has more than one count but fewer than ten. This chain uses TRBV10-1 with TRBJ2-1; D is uncertain. Per germline, CDR1 WNHNN and CDR2 SYGVQD (reference sequence). The CDR3 contains 14 residues. V lost 2 bases, J lost 6 bases, and 11 bases lay in between. Here the CDR3 reads CASSEHVVGNEQFF. Here the CDR3 DNA reads TGCGCCAGCAGTGAGCATGTGGTAGGCAATGAGCAGTTCTTC.

This sequence joins TRBV6-6 and TRBJ1-4; TRBD1 might be the D (5 bases). The CDR3 has 15 residues. Trimming removed 6 bases from V and 8 bases from J, with 19 bases in between. Germline V gives CDR1 MNHNY, CDR2 SVGAGI (reference sequence). CDR3 region: CASSPRVGGNEKLFF. CDR3 bases: TGTGCCAGCAGCCCCCGTGTTGGGGGTAACGAAAAACTGTTTTTT.